This record looks at one TCR beta chain sequence and its context. Its cognate antigen is unknown. This sample was taken from a study of long-term antiretroviral therapy in people with HIV. Notes on the study in general: The range of CDR3 lengths in HIV repertoires proved narrower than that found in controls. No data were available on ART adherence, viral resistance or therapy changes. Every time point showed a repertoire led by clones expanded before ART.

Sequencing relied on immunoSEQ assay v3.0, run at survey level. Generated by immunoSEQ multiplex PCR, the TCRdb table keeps only in-frame clones and is missing some. The table includes around 20,000 clones, approximately 88% detected once. The source was unsorted PBMCs, collected around 6 years after starting antiretroviral therapy. This receptor was identified in a man aged 25-45 years with HIV.

The CDR3 loop is CASSAPGNEQFF. CDR3 DNA: TGTGCCAGCAGTGCACCAGGGAATGAGCAGTTCTTC. This sequence joins TRBV28 and TRBJ2-1; possible D gene TRBD1, 5 bases. Germline lookup yields CDR1 MDHEN and CDR2 SYDVKM. CDR3 size: 12 residues. Deletions cut 5 bases from V and 7 bases from J, with 9 bases between.